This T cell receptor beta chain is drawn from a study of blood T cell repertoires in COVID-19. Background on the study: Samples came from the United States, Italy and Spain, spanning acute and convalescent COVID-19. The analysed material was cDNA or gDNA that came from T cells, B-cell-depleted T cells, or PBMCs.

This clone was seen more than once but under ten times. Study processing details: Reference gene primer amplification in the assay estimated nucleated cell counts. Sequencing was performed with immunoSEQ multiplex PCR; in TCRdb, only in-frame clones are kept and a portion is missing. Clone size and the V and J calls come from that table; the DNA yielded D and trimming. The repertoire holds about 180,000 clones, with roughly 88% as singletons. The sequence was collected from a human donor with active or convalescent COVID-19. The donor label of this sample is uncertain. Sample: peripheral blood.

The CDR3 bases are TGTGCCAGCAGCTTAGATGGGGCCCTGGTGCAGTATTTT. It is translated as CASSLDGALVQYF. J is TRBJ2-3 and V is TRBV11-2; D perhaps matches TRBD1 (5 bases). Germline CDR1 and CDR2: SGHAT and FQNNGV. Trimming removed 0 bases from V and 11 bases from J, with 12 bases in between. CDR3 length: 13 residues.